This T cell receptor beta chain was obtained from a study of blood T cell repertoires in COVID-19 (dated by TCRdb to 2018 to 2021). With regard to the full study: The collaborator samples originated in the United States, Italy and Spain and spanned the acute and convalescent phases of COVID-19. The material from the prospective study consisted of cDNA or gDNA derived from T cells, B-cell-depleted T cells, or PBMCs. The dataset comprised deeply sampled blood TCRbeta repertoires from subjects exposed to, actively infected with, or recovered from COVID-19. The repertoires were released in a freely available public database meant as a resource for research on the immune response to SARS-CoV-2. The samples were drawn from the first 160 participants of the ongoing ImmuneRACE study and from roughly 1,300 subjects provided by 6 global collaborators. Nearly every sample came with metadata listing a de-identified subject ID, COVID-19 status, age in years and sex. Where available, HLA class I and class II types were taken from metadata supplied by the sample provider and were not determined by assay-based typing.

This clone was seen only once. It has no known antigen specificity. It has no much larger one-base neighbor in the sample; base qualities were not kept. At one collaborating source in Seattle, patients were enrolled during active infection and were followed longitudinally through the course of disease. Whole blood was collected in K2EDTA tubes by collaborating institutions according to the institutions' own protocols. For TCRbeta analysis, collaborators shipped samples as frozen whole blood, isolated PBMCs, or DNA extracted from either of those sample types. The CDR3 runs 17 residues from the cysteine to the phenylalanine. The CDR3 DNA has 51 bases and is translated from base 1. The V end gives up 1 base and the J end 7 bases, leaving 14 bases in the junction not matched to a gene. Taken from the germline V gene (reference sequence), the CDR1 and CDR2 loops are LNHDA and SQIVND. TCRbeta CDR3 regions were amplified from genomic DNA by means of the immunoSEQ Assay, a bias-controlled multiplex PCR. Under the source paper's analysis protocol: The number of nucleated cells in each sample was estimated by amplification of reference gene primers within the assay. Sequence reads were collapsed and filtered to measure the absolute abundance of every unique TCRbeta CDR3 rearrangement. Productive Simpson clonality was computed per sample as the square root of Simpson's diversity index over productive rearrangements. This is the immuneACCESS table as TCRdb keeps it, with only in-frame sequences that have V and J called. A part of the clones is gone; compared with another copy, unresolved V genes explain less than half, and the rest is unexplained. For V, J and clone size, that table is used; D and trimming come from the DNA. For this sample the table gives just over 300,000 clones, of which around nine tenths were detected only once. The ten biggest clones cover 1.5% to 2% of the sample.

Broader findings and caveats from the paper: The quantity of clinical and demographic metadata differed by source and by participant and was supplied without curation.

Sequencing was carried out using peripheral blood. The rearranged chain carries TRBV19 and TRBJ1-2, and TRBD1 matches 8 of the central bases. This sequence was found in a woman between 25 and 40 years old with COVID-19, enrolled during active disease. CDR3 sequence: CASSIGPGGVKVRGYTF. The nucleotides read TGTGCCAGTAGTATAGGGCCAGGGGGCGTTAAAGTACGTGGCTACACCTTC. The entire variable domain, with the stretches around the CDR3 drawn from the reference TRBV19 and TRBJ1-2 proteins, is DGGITQSPKYLFRKEGQNVTLSCEQNLNHDAMYWYRQDPGQGLRLIYYSQIVNDFQKGDIAEGYSVSREKKESFPLTVTSAQKNPTAFYLCASSIGPGGVKVRGYTFGSGTRLTVV.